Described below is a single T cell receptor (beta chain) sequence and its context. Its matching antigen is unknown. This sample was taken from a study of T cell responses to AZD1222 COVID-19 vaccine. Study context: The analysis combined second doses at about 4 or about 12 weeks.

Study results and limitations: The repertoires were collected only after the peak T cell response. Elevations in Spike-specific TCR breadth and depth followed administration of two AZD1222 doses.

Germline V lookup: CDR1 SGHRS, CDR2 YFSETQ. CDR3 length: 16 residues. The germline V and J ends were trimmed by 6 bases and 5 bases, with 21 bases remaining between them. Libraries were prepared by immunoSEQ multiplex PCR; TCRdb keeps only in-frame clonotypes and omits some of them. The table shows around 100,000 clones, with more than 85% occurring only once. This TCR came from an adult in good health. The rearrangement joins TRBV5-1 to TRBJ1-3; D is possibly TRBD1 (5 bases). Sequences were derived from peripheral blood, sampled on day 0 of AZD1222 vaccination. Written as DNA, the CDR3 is TGCGCCAGCACAACGGGGGGGATCTCCAATCGAAACACCATATATTTT. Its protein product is CASTTGGISNRNTIYF.